This T cell receptor beta chain was identified in a study of T cells after yellow fever vaccination. Germline V CDR1 and CDR2: LGHNA, YSLEER. This CDR3 contains 15 residues. V lost 0 bases to trimming and J lost 10 bases, with 15 bases between them. One entry per CDR3 protein results from TCRdb running MiXCR on the 5' RACE reads. The sample lists about 220,000 distinct CDR3 sequences; 3.2% were seen once. This clonotype was picked up many times. The TCR comes from a man younger than 35 who received the YFV17D yellow fever vaccine. The sequenced sample was CD4+ T cells sorted from PBMCs, obtained 10 days after the yellow fever booster vaccination. The V and J genes are TRBV4-3 and TRBJ1-4, with D unclear. The CDR3 region is CASSQDLQRVGKLFF. The CDR3 nucleotides read TGCGCCAGCAGCCAAGATCTACAAAGGGTCGGAAAACTGTTTTTT.